The present T cell receptor beta chain was sequenced within a study of T cells in Graves' hyperthyroidism and ophthalmopathy. General observations from the study: A 13 V-J model separated ophthalmopathy from stable hyperthyroidism.

Authors of the study amplified TCR beta CDR3 regions from RNA transcripts. An initial round of RT-PCR targeting the TCR CDR3 relied on the HTBI primer set. TCRdb recomputed calls from the multiplex PCR reads with MiXCR, one row per CDR3 protein. The repertoire holds 210,000 or so distinct CDR3 sequences, roughly 17% seen once, with roughly 50% in the top ten. This clonotype has at least ten counts. What it recognizes is unknown. The ends were cut back, 4 bases at V and 5 bases at J, with 14 bases in the middle. The CDR3 consists of 14 residues. Germline values: CDR1 KGHSH, CDR2 LQKENI. The J gene is TRBJ1-2, the V gene TRBV18; a possible D gene is TRBD1 (6 bases). Material for sequencing was blood. The clonotype was recovered from a man aged 45 to 65 with Graves' hyperthyroidism. CDR3 sequence (DNA): TGTGCCAGCTCACGGACAGTGGGAGTTTATGGCTACACCTTC. Its translation: CASSRTVGVYGYTF. The full variable domain, in which reference TRBV18 and TRBJ1-2 provide the parts outside the CDR3, is NAGVMQNPRHLVRRRGQEARLRCSPMKGHSHVYWYRQLPEEGLKFMVYLQKENIIDESGMPKERFSAEFPKEGPSILRIQQVVRGDSAAYFCASSRTVGVYGYTFGSGTRLTVV.